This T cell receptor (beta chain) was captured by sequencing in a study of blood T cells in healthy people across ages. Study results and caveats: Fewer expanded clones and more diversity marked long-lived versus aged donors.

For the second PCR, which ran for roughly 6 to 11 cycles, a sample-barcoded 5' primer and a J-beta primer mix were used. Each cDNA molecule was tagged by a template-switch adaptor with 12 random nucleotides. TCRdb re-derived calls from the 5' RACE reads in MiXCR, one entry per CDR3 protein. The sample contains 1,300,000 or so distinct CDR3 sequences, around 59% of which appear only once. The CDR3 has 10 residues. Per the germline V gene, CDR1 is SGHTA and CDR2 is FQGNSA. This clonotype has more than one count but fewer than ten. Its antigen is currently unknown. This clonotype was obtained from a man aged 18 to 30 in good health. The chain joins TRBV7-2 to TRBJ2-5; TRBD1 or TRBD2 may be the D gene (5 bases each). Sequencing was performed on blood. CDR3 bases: TGTGCTTGGGGGCAAGAGACCCAGTACTTC. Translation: CAWGQETQYF.